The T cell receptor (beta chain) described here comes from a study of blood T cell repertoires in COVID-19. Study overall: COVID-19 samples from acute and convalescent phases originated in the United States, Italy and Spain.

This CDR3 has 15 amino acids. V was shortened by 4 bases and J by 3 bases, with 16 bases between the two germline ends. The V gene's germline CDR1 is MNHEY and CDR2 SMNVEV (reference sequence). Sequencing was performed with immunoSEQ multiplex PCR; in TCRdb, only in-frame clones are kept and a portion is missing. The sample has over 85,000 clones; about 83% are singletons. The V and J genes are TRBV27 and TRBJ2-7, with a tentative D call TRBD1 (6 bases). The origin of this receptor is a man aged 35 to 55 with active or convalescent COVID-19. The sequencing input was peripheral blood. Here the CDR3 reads CASSWGPMRGYEQYF. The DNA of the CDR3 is TGTGCCAGCAGTTGGGGGCCTATGCGAGGCTACGAGCAGTACTTC.